Presented here are 22 T cell receptor beta chains from one specimen sequenced in a study of identical twins. TCRdb ran MiXCR on the 5' RACE reads and lists one entry per CDR3 protein. The sample includes about 730,000 distinct CDR3 sequences, over 20% of them seen just once. This sample was also put to use in a study of T cells expressing NK-cell markers.

Sequenced input: PBMCs. The source is a woman aged 18 to 35 in good health.

V usage is TRBV29-1 and J usage is TRBJ2-7; TRBD1 aligns across 8 bases. The CDR3 runs to 14 residues. Germline CDR1 is SQVTM and CDR2 is ANQGSEA. Trimming removed 4 bases from V and 3 bases from J; junction bases left unmatched: 8. The CDR3 loop is CSVVRQGAGYEQYF. For the CDR3, the DNA is TGCAGCGTTGTTCGGCAGGGGGCAGGCTACGAGCAGTACTTC.

This clonotype showed up just a few times. The chain uses TRBV10-3 and TRBJ2-3; D is unresolved. CDR3 length: 14 amino acids. From germline, CDR1 is ENHRY and CDR2 SYGVKD. Trimming stripped 8 bases from V and 0 bases from J, with 12 bases between. Here the CDR3 DNA reads TGTGCCATCCAACAAGCAACTAGCACAGATACGCAGTATTTT. Translation: CAIQQATSTDTQYF.

The rearrangement uses TRBV6-6 and TRBJ2-7, with unresolved D. Germline values: CDR1 MNHNY, CDR2 SVGAGI (reference sequence). Trimming removed 0 bases at V and 4 bases at J, with 4 bases between. The CDR3 has 12 residues. The CDR3 spells CASSYSKYEQYF. The CDR3 coding sequence is TGTGCCAGCAGTTACTCAAAATACGAGCAGTACTTC.

This clonotype was counted many times. The chain joins TRBV12-3 or TRBV12-4 to TRBJ2-7, with D possibly being TRBD1 (6 bases). V was trimmed by 5 bases and J by 7 bases, leaving 12 bases between them. The CDR3 totals 12 residues. Here the CDR3 reads CASSRQVGEQYF. Here the CDR3 DNA reads TGTGCCAGCAGTCGACAGGTCGGAGAGCAGTACTTC.

This chain joins TRBV12-3 or TRBV12-4 and TRBJ2-1; the D gene is possibly TRBD1 (6 bases). V dropped 6 bases and J dropped 9 bases, with 12 bases sitting between them. The CDR3 extends over 12 amino acids. The CDR3 here is CASRGASGEQFF. CDR3 nucleotide sequence: TGTGCCAGCAGGGGGGCGTCAGGTGAGCAGTTCTTC.

CDR3 protein: CASSLEGSGSEQFF. The CDR3 DNA reads TGTGCCAGCAGCTTAGAAGGCTCCGGGAGTGAGCAGTTCTTC. The chain is built from TRBV11-3 and TRBJ2-1; D perhaps matches TRBD2 (6 bases). Trimming took off 0 bases at V and 9 bases at J, with 12 bases between the two ends. Germline values: CDR1 SGHNT, CDR2 YENEEA. The CDR3 runs to 14 residues.

The chain couples TRBV5-1 to TRBJ2-5; D not certain. Germline V gene data show CDR1 as SGHRS and CDR2 as YFSETQ. V shed 4 bases and J shed 3 bases, with 10 bases lying between them. This CDR3 is 13 amino acids long. As DNA, the CDR3 is TGCGCCAGCAGCCCAATACGGGAAGAGACCCAGTACTTC. It codes for CASSPIREETQYF.

This clonotype was seen at least ten times. V usage is TRBV13 and J usage is TRBJ2-3; 8 bases are a match to TRBD1. The CDR3 totals 14 residues. The germline CDR1 and CDR2 sequences are PRHDT and FYEKMQ (reference sequence). The V gene end was trimmed by 4 bases and the J gene end by 6 bases; junction bases not matched to a gene: 6. CDR3 protein: CASSSRTGMDTQYF. For the CDR3, the DNA is TGTGCCAGCAGCTCTCGGACAGGGATGGATACGCAGTATTTT.

This clonotype was seen a few times. The chain uses TRBV11-1 and TRBJ2-2; 10 bases are a match to TRBD2. The CDR3 runs to 18 residues. Per germline, CDR1 SGHAT and CDR2 FQDESV (reference sequence). V dropped 5 bases and J dropped 5; count of bases not matched to a gene: 14. The CDR3 is CASSPRIQAGGLTGELFF. The CDR3, as DNA: TGTGCCAGCAGCCCCCGCATCCAAGCGGGGGGGCTAACCGGGGAGCTGTTTTTT.

This clonotype has a count of ten or more. V and J are TRBV11-2 and TRBJ1-3; D gene ambiguous. Germline assignment: CDR1 SGHAT and CDR2 FQNNGV. Deletions cut 6 bases from V and 4 bases from J, with 13 bases between. The CDR3 runs to 14 residues. The CDR3, as DNA: TGTGCCAGCAGTAGGGAGAAGAACGGAAACACCATATATTTT. It encodes CASSREKNGNTIYF.

V and J are TRBV29-1 and TRBJ1-2; 8 bases match TRBD1. The CDR3 totals 13 residues. The germline V gene encodes CDR1 SQVTM and CDR2 ANQGSEA. Trimming at V came to 3 bases and at J to 4 bases, leaving 4 bases not matched to a gene. DNA of the CDR3: TGCAGCGTTGATGGACAGGGAATCTATGGCTACACCTTC. Encoded protein: CSVDGQGIYGYTF.

V usage is TRBV19 and J usage is TRBJ1-6; D unresolved. The CDR3 totals 13 residues. V shed 3 bases and J shed 8 bases, with 8 bases lying between them. Germline V gene sequence: CDR1 LNHDA, CDR2 SQIVND (reference sequence). This chain's CDR3 is CASSITKDSPLHF. The CDR3 DNA reads as TGTGCCAGTAGTATTACGAAGGATTCACCCCTCCACTTT. Full variable domain (remainder filled in from reference TRBV19 and TRBJ1-6): DGGITQSPKYLFRKEGQNVTLSCEQNLNHDAMYWYRQDPGQGLRLIYYSQIVNDFQKGDIAEGYSVSREKKESFPLTVTSAQKNPTAFYLCASSITKDSPLHFGNGTRLTVT.

This clonotype was picked up a small number of times. The chain joins TRBV7-3 to TRBJ1-1, with D possibly matching TRBD1 (5 bases). Trimming removed 2 bases from V and 13 bases from J, with 17 bases in between. Germline V gene data show CDR1 as SGHTA and CDR2 as FQGTGA. The CDR3 runs to 13 residues. This CDR3 reads CASSLVKGYKVFF. CDR3 nucleotides: TGTGCCAGCAGCTTAGTGAAGGGGTATAAGGTTTTCTTT.

V and J are TRBV7-2 and TRBJ2-2; 8 bases align to TRBD2. In germline, CDR1 is SGHTA, CDR2 FQGNSA. V was clipped by 3 bases and J by 3 bases; unmatched bases: 6. The CDR3 totals 16 residues. The CDR3 here is CASSLVAGQYTGELFF. CDR3 nucleotides: TGTGCCAGCAGCTTGGTAGCGGGACAATACACCGGGGAGCTGTTTTTT.

The V and J genes are TRBV29-1 and TRBJ2-7; tentative D call: TRBD1 (5 bases). Trimming removed 4 bases from V and 0 bases from J, with 13 bases in between. This CDR3 comprises 14 residues. Germline assignment: CDR1 SQVTM and CDR2 ANQGSEA. The CDR3, as DNA: TGCAGCGTTGGGCCGAGACAGAGCTCCTACGAGCAGTACTTC. It translates to CSVGPRQSSYEQYF.

This clonotype was observed a few times. The chain recombines TRBV20-1 with TRBJ2-7; D might be TRBD2 (6 bases). V shed 3 bases and J shed 3 bases, with 12 bases lying between them. This CDR3 region has 13 residues. Germline V CDR1 and CDR2: DFQATT, SNEGSKA (reference sequence). CDR3 protein: CSARGLAIYEQYF. CDR3 in DNA: TGCAGTGCTAGGGGCCTAGCGATCTACGAGCAGTACTTC.

The chain has TRBV7-9 and TRBJ2-7; D is uncertain. With 3 bases removed from V and 6 bases from J, the gap between germline ends came to 6 bases. The germline CDR1 and CDR2 sequences are SEHNR and FQNEAQ (reference sequence). CDR3 length: 11 amino acids. The CDR3 sequence is CASSLRLEQYF. Here the CDR3 DNA reads TGTGCCAGCAGCTTGAGGCTCGAGCAGTACTTC.

The chain uses TRBV7-9 and TRBJ2-1, with a tentative D call TRBD1 (5 bases). V lost 5 bases, J lost 5 bases, and 19 bases lay in between. The germline V gene encodes CDR1 SEHNR and CDR2 FQNEAQ (reference sequence). CDR3 length: 16 residues. CDR3 nucleotide sequence: TGTGCCAGCAGCGCAACGACAGCGAGAGCCAACAATGAGCAGTTCTTC. Translation gives CASSATTARANNEQFF.

This clonotype was found a few times. CDR3 protein: CASSLVSTQYF. The CDR3 bases are TGTGCCAGCAGCTTAGTGTCGACCCAGTACTTC. The chain joins TRBV11-2 to TRBJ2-5; D remains ambiguous. V shed 1 base and J shed 7 bases, with 4 bases lying between them. Germline-derived CDR1 and CDR2 are SGHAT and FQNNGV. This CDR3 has 11 amino acids.

This clonotype turned up a few times. The genes are TRBV7-2 and TRBJ2-1; 9 bases are a match to TRBD2. Germline V CDR1 and CDR2: SGHTA, FQGNSA. With V trimmed by 6 bases and J by 10 bases, 4 bases remained unmatched. CDR3 length: 12 amino acids. The CDR3 sequence is CASRGSGREQFF. The CDR3, as DNA: TGTGCCAGCAGAGGTAGCGGGAGAGAGCAGTTCTTC.

V usage is TRBV30 and J usage is TRBJ2-6; D possibly corresponds to TRBD2 (5 bases). The length of the CDR3 is 13 residues. Between the trimmed V and J ends, which lost 4 bases and 3 bases, there was a span of 7 bases. Germline CDR1 reads GTSNPN; CDR2 reads SVGIG (reference sequence). The CDR3 DNA is TGTGCCTGGAAGAGGGTTGGGGCCAACGTCCTGACTTTC. Residues: CAWKRVGANVLTF. The whole variable domain, filled in from reference TRBV30 and TRBJ2-6, reads SQTIHQWPATLVQPVGSPLSLECTVEGTSNPNLYWYRQAAGRGLQLLFYSVGIGQISSEVPQNLSASRPQDRQFILSSKKLLLSDSGFYLCAWKRVGANVLTFGAGSRLTVL.

Only a few counts were recorded for this clonotype. The J gene is TRBJ1-2, the V gene TRBV20-1; D uncertain. V lost 0 bases and J 0 bases, leaving 8 bases between the germline ends. CDR1 DFQATT and CDR2 SNEGSKA come from the germline V gene (reference sequence). The CDR3 totals 14 residues. This chain's CDR3 is CSARDQGTNYGYTF. The CDR3 DNA follows: TGCAGTGCTAGAGATCAAGGCACTAACTATGGCTACACCTTC.